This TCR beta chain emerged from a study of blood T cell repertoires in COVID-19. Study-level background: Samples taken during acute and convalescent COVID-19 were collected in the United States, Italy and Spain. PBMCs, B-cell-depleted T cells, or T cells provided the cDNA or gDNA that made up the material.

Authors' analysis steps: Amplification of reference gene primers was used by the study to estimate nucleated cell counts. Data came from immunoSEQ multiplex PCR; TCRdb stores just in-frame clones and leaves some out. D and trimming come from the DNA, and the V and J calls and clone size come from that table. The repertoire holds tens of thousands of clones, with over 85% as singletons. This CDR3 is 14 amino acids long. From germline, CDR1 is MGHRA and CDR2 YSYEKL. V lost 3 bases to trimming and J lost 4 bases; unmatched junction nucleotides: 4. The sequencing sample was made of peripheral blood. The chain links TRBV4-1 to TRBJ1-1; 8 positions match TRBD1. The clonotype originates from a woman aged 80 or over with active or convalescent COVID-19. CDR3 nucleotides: TGCGCCAGCAGCCACAGCACAGGGGGCACTGAAGCTTTCTTT. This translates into CASSHSTGGTEAFF.